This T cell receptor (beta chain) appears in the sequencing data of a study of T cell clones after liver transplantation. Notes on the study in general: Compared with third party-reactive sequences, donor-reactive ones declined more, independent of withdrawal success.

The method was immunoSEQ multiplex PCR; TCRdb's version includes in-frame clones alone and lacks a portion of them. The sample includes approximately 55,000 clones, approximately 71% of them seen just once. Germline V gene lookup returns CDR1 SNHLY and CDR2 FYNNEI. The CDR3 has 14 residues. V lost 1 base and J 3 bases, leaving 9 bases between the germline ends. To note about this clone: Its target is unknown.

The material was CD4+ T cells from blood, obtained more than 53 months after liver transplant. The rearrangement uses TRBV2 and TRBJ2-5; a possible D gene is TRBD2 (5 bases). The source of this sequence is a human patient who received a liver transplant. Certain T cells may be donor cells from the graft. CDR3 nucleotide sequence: TGTGCCAGCAGTGAAGGGGAGTCCAAAGAGACCCAGTACTTC. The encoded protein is CASSEGESKETQYF.